These T cell receptor beta chains were read from a single sample in a study of early T cells in non-severe SARS-CoV-2 infection. TCRdb ran MiXCR on the 5' RACE reads and lists one entry per CDR3 protein. The sample contains about 76,000 distinct CDR3 sequences, approximately 12% of which appear only once. Specimen: whole blood. These receptors were collected from an adult who was a healthcare worker with PCR-confirmed SARS-CoV-2 infection or an uninfected control (not recorded which). Both conserved end residues are part of each CDR3. The D gene is left open where the match is weak. The listing skips clone size in some rows; elsewhere it reads once, few, many or a size class.

CDR3 protein	CDR3 DNA	D gene	J gene	clone size	V gene
CASSEIRGRRTIYF	TGTGCCAGCAGTGAGATAAGGGGAAGGCGGACCATATATTTT	-	TRBJ1-3	-	TRBV2
CASRLAGRETQYF	TGTGCCAGCAGGCTAGCGGGTCGGGAGACCCAGTACTTC	TRBD2	TRBJ2-5	few	TRBV28
CASNWGRGKGEQYF	TGTGCCAGCAATTGGGGCAGGGGGAAAGGCGAGCAGTACTTC	TRBD1	TRBJ2-7	-	TRBV6-5
CATSDLKTQYF	TGTGCCACCAGTGATTTAAAGACCCAGTACTTC	-	TRBJ2-5	few	TRBV24-1
CASSFLANYEQYF	TGTGCCAGCAGTTTTTTAGCGAACTACGAGCAGTACTTC	-	TRBJ2-7	-	TRBV12-3/TRBV12-4
CSTGQGLGYGYTF	TGCAGCACCGGACAGGGGCTAGGCTATGGCTACACCTTC	TRBD1	TRBJ1-2	once	TRBV29-1
CASSVTSGGQETQYF	TGTGCCAGCAGTGTGACTAGCGGCGGACAAGAGACCCAGTACTTC	TRBD2	TRBJ2-5	few	TRBV28
CASSSGDTFLGPSGANVLTF	TGTGCCAGCTCGTCCGGGGACACCTTCTTGGGGCCCTCTGGGGCCAACGTCCTGACTTTC	-	TRBJ2-6	many	TRBV28
CASSLGGGLREAFF	TGCGCCAGCAGCTTAGGCGGGGGCCTCCGTGAAGCTTTCTTT	-	TRBJ1-1	few	TRBV5-1
CASSLRGYKDTQYF	TGTGCCAGCAGTTTACGCGGGTATAAAGATACGCAGTATTTT	-	TRBJ2-3	few	TRBV28
CASSEMREAYEQYF	TGTGCCAGCAGTGAAATGCGGGAGGCCTACGAGCAGTACTTC	TRBD2	TRBJ2-7	few	TRBV2
CSVTGDFDEQYF	TGCAGCGTTACAGGGGATTTCGACGAGCAGTACTTC	TRBD1	TRBJ2-7	-	TRBV29-1
CASSPRGLENEKLFF	TGTGCCAGCAGTCCCAGGGGGTTGGAGAATGAAAAACTGTTTTTT	TRBD1	TRBJ1-4	-	TRBV28
CSARARTDTYNQPQHF	TGCAGTGCTAGAGCTAGAACTGACACATACAATCAGCCCCAGCATTTT	-	TRBJ1-5	-	TRBV20-1
CATSRDRQGGTGELFF	TGTGCCACCAGCAGAGATCGACAGGGGGGCACCGGGGAGCTGTTTTTT	TRBD1	TRBJ2-2	-	TRBV15
CASSLQGSEKLFF	TGCGCCAGCAGCCTACAGGGATCTGAAAAACTGTTTTTT	-	TRBJ1-4	many	TRBV4-1
CASSSRRGGSPDTQYF	TGTGCCAGCAGCTCCCGACGGGGCGGGAGTCCCGATACGCAGTATTTT	TRBD2	TRBJ2-3	few	TRBV14
CASSPREQGYEQFF	TGTGCCAGCTCACCCCGGGAACAGGGGTATGAGCAGTTCTTC	TRBD1	TRBJ2-1	many	TRBV18
CASSFTGGTPYNEQFF	TGTGCCAGCAGCTTCACAGGGGGTACTCCCTACAATGAGCAGTTCTTC	TRBD1	TRBJ2-1	-	TRBV7-6
CSVVGPATNTEAFF	TGCAGCGTTGTAGGGCCAGCCACGAACACTGAAGCTTTCTTT	-	TRBJ1-1	many	TRBV29-1
CSPSFGGYSGANVLTF	TGCAGTCCTAGTTTTGGCGGCTACTCTGGGGCCAACGTCCTGACTTTC	-	TRBJ2-6	-	TRBV20-1
CASSLRETQYF	TGTGCCAGCAGCTTGAGGGAGACCCAGTACTTC	-	TRBJ2-5	many	TRBV28
CASSLVFPVGTEAFF	TGTGCCAGCAGCTTAGTTTTCCCGGTCGGTACTGAAGCTTTCTTT	-	TRBJ1-1	few	TRBV7-2
CASSNRIQETQYF	TGCGCCAGCAGCAACAGGATACAGGAGACCCAGTACTTC	-	TRBJ2-5	few	TRBV5-1